This T cell receptor (beta chain) was captured in a study of T cell responses to AZD1222 COVID-19 vaccine. Overall study: Second-dose intervals near 4 or 12 weeks were combined.

This table comes from immunoSEQ multiplex PCR, and its TCRdb copy is limited to in-frame clones, with some not included. The data contain approximately 70,000 clones, around 86% of them singletons. The CDR3 is 15 residues long. Germline V CDR1 and CDR2: SGDLS, YYNGEE. J lost 7 bases, V lost 1 base, and 8 bases had no gene match. General observations from the study: Repertoire sampling happened only post peak T cell response. Vaccine-associated CD4 TCRs spanned spike, dominant at 160-218 and 743-854. The number of AZD1222 recipients seropositive at baseline was only five or six.

There are a few counts of this clone. Its antigen is not known. The chain is built from TRBV9 and TRBJ1-2; TRBD1 aligns across 9 bases. The sample was peripheral blood, taken on day 0 of AZD1222 vaccination. The sequence derives from an adult in good health. The CDR3 spells CASSVPGQGDAGYTF. The CDR3 region has the DNA TGTGCCAGCAGCGTACCGGGACAGGGTGATGCTGGCTACACCTTC.